Sequencing of this T cell receptor beta chain was carried out in a study of blood T cell repertoires in COVID-19. Study overall: Spain, Italy and the United States supplied samples that represented acute and convalescent COVID-19. T cells, B-cell-depleted T cells, or PBMCs provided the cDNA or gDNA that served as material.

As originally analysed: It was from reference gene primer amplification that nucleated cell counts were estimated. Using immunoSEQ multiplex PCR, the repertoire was profiled, and TCRdb retains in-frame clones only, with some absent. V and J calls and clone size come straight from that table; D and trimming were deduced from the DNA. The data hold 90,000 or so clones, with about nine tenths observed a single time. V lost 3 bases and J 8 bases, leaving 10 bases between the germline ends. Germline V CDR1 and CDR2: MDHEN, SYDVKM. CDR3 length: 13 amino acids. This clone appeared a single time. The genes are TRBV28 and TRBJ1-4, with no clear D. Sequenced sample: peripheral blood. This sequence originates from a human donor with active COVID-19. The donor label of this sample is uncertain. The CDR3: CASSFEGNEKLFF. The DNA of the CDR3 is TGTGCCAGCAGTTTTGAGGGAAACGAAAAACTGTTTTTT.